Each of the 25 T cell receptor beta chains below was sequenced from the same sample in a study of control samples from healthy donors and cancer patients. Assay used: immunoSEQ multiplex PCR; TCRdb lists only in-frame clones, some missing. Of over 15,000 clones listed, around 83% are singletons. The sequenced sample was PBMCs. The receptor source for this set is a man older than 75 with head and neck cancer.

This chain links TRBV7-9 with TRBJ2-5; a weak D match, TRBD2 (6 bases). Per the germline V gene, CDR1 is SEHNR and CDR2 is FQNEAQ (reference sequence). Trimming removed 2 bases at V and 2 bases at J, with 15 bases between. CDR3 length: 16 amino acids. CDR3 nucleotide sequence: TGTGCCAGCAGCTTAACGGAGGGGCCTCCTCAAGAGACCCAGTACTTC. Residues: CASSLTEGPPQETQYF.

This rearrangement joins TRBV27 to TRBJ2-1, with TRBD2 as a possible D gene (6 bases). CDR1 MNHEY and CDR2 SMNVEV come from the germline V gene (reference sequence). This CDR3 comprises 16 residues. The V end was cut by 2 bases, the J end by 7 bases, with 18 bases between. As DNA, the CDR3 is TGTGCCAGCAGTTTAGCAGTGGGGATCGGAGGGAATGAGCAGTTCTTC. Protein product: CASSLAVGIGGNEQFF.

J is TRBJ2-7 and V is TRBV6-1, with 12 bases lining up with TRBD1. Germline V gene sequence: CDR1 MNHNS, CDR2 SASEGT. Unmatched junction bases numbered 4, after V lost 2 bases and J lost 5 bases. The CDR3 spans 15 residues. The CDR3, as DNA: TGTGCCAGCAGTGAACCGGGACAGGGGGCAAACGAGCAGTACTTC. Translated, it gives CASSEPGQGANEQYF.

This sequence joins TRBV6-5 and TRBJ1-2; unclear D gene. The V end lost 0 bases, the J end lost 5 bases, and 10 bases lay between the germline ends. The CDR3 has 14 amino acids. Germline CDR1 is MNHEY and CDR2 is SVGAGI. The CDR3 here is CASSYSAGVYGYTF. CDR3 in DNA: TGTGCCAGCAGTTACTCGGCTGGGGTTTATGGCTACACCTTC.

This chain uses TRBV19 with TRBJ2-7; D is perhaps TRBD1 (6 bases). V was clipped by 3 bases and J by 3 bases, with 12 bases between them. The CDR3 is made up of 14 amino acids. CDR1 LNHDA and CDR2 SQIVND come from the germline V gene (reference sequence). The CDR3 protein is CASSMVSGVYEQYF. The CDR3 bases are TGTGCCAGTAGTATGGTGTCAGGGGTCTACGAGCAGTACTTC.

V is TRBV6-1 and J is TRBJ1-5; D is undetermined. The germline gives CDR1 MNHNS, CDR2 SASEGT. The CDR3 contains 14 residues. Trimming took 2 bases from V and 5 from J, leaving 10 bases between them. The CDR3 loop reads CASSETRGYQPQHF. The CDR3 DNA follows: TGTGCCAGCAGTGAAACCCGTGGCTATCAGCCCCAGCATTTT.

V and J are TRBV7-2 and TRBJ1-3; 8 nucleotides match TRBD1. Germline V CDR1 and CDR2: SGHTA, FQGNSA. The V gene end was trimmed by 4 bases and the J gene end by 8 bases; junction bases not matched to a gene: 7. This CDR3 has 14 residues. CDR3 nucleotide sequence: TGTGCCAGCAGCTCGACTCGACAGGGGCACACCATATATTTT. Residues: CASSSTRQGHTIYF.

The chain links TRBV2 to TRBJ1-1; D possibly corresponds to TRBD1 (5 bases). The CDR3 is made up of 15 amino acids. Germline assignment: CDR1 SNHLY and CDR2 FYNNEI. V shed 3 bases and J shed 0 bases, with 11 bases lying between them. Here the CDR3 DNA reads TGTGCCAGCAGTGACAGGGCCCGCATGAACACTGAAGCTTTCTTT. Its protein is CASSDRARMNTEAFF.

This chain uses TRBV2 with TRBJ2-7, with TRBD1 identical over 9 bases. V shed 7 bases and J 5 bases; nucleotides not matched to a gene: 9. The CDR3 is made up of 14 amino acids. Germline-derived CDR1 and CDR2 are SNHLY and FYNNEI. The CDR3, as DNA: TGTGCCAGCACTGACTGGGACAGGGAGGACGAGCAGTACTTC. As protein: CASTDWDREDEQYF. Drawing the rest from reference TRBV2 and TRBJ2-7, the complete variable domain is EPEVTQTPSHQVTQMGQEVILRCVPISNHLYFYWYRQILGQKVEFLVSFYNNEISEKSEIFDDQFSVERPDGSNFTLKIRSTKLEDSAMYFCASTDWDREDEQYFGPGTRLTVT.

This clone was seen a single time. Here the CDR3 reads CASSLQGSSYNEQFF. CDR3 nucleotides: TGTGCCAGCTCATTACAGGGTTCGTCCTACAATGAGCAGTTCTTC. The chain is built from TRBV18 and TRBJ2-1, with D perhaps TRBD1 (6 bases). There are 15 residues in the CDR3. Trimming left V 5 bases short and J 1 base short, with 12 bases between. Germline CDR1 KGHSH, CDR2 LQKENI.

The V and J genes are TRBV30 and TRBJ2-5; the D is unclear. In germline, CDR1 is GTSNPN, CDR2 SVGIG (reference sequence). V lost 2 bases and J 4 bases, leaving 8 bases between the germline ends. This CDR3 spans 12 amino acids. CDR3 loop: CAWSQLTETQYF. The CDR3 DNA sequence: TGTGCCTGGAGTCAACTGACAGAGACCCAGTACTTC.

The rearrangement uses TRBV5-1 and TRBJ1-3; D is unresolved. Germline CDR1 and CDR2: SGHRS and YFSETQ. V dropped 0 bases and J dropped 2 bases, with 12 bases sitting between them. The CDR3 consists of 16 residues. CDR3 loop: CASSLDPGSAGNTIYF. The CDR3 coding sequence is TGCGCCAGCAGCTTGGACCCGGGGTCGGCTGGAAACACCATATATTTT.

This clone was seen more than once but under ten times. The gene calls are TRBV5-1 and TRBJ1-5; 7 nucleotides align to TRBD1. In germline, CDR1 is SGHRS, CDR2 YFSETQ. This CDR3 has 17 amino acids. V lost 0 bases, J lost 2 bases, and 8 bases stayed unmatched. CDR3 in amino acids: CASSLEGQTTGNQPQHF. DNA for the CDR3: TGCGCCAGCAGCTTGGAGGGACAGACGACTGGCAATCAGCCCCAGCATTTT.

The chain employs TRBV11-2 and TRBJ2-1; TRBD2 might be the D (6 bases). The CDR3 consists of 12 residues. The V gene lost 1 base and the J gene lost 10 bases, with 8 bases spanning the gap. Germline V lookup: CDR1 SGHAT, CDR2 FQNNGV. The CDR3 loop is CASSLGTTEQFF. In DNA form, the CDR3 reads TGTGCCAGCAGCTTAGGGACTACCGAGCAGTTCTTC.

The J gene is TRBJ1-1, the V gene TRBV18; no reliable D call. Germline V gene lookup returns CDR1 KGHSH and CDR2 LQKENI. The length of the CDR3 is 13 residues. V was clipped by 7 bases and J by 0 bases, with 9 bases between them. For the CDR3, the DNA is TGTGCCAGCTTGGCGTCAATGAACACTGAAGCTTTCTTT. This encodes CASLASMNTEAFF.

The V call is TRBV10-3, the J call TRBJ2-7; TRBD1 aligns across 8 bases. V dropped 6 bases and J dropped 3; count of bases not matched to a gene: 4. The V gene's germline CDR1 is ENHRY and CDR2 SYGVKD. The CDR3 is 13 residues long. The DNA for the CDR3 is TGTGCCATCAGGGACAGGGCCTTCTACGAGCAGTACTTC. Its protein product is CAIRDRAFYEQYF.

V and J are TRBV7-2 and TRBJ2-5; either TRBD1 or TRBD2 may fit D (5 bases each). Germline V gene data show CDR1 as SGHTA and CDR2 as FQGNSA. The CDR3 is made up of 15 amino acids. Trimming pared 3 bases from V and 5 bases from J, leaving 16 bases between. Here the CDR3 reads CASSFAGTLRETQYF. The CDR3 DNA sequence: TGTGCCAGCAGCTTCGCCGGGACCCTCCGGGAGACCCAGTACTTC.

On this clone itself: The sample contains more than one DNA sequence encoding this CDR3. The rearrangement joins TRBV10-3 to TRBJ2-7; 15 bases map to TRBD2. CDR3 length equals 20 residues. Germline trimming cut 3 bases from V and 0 bases from J; bases unmatched to any gene: 12. Germline assignment: CDR1 ENHRY and CDR2 SYGVKD. CDR3 region: CAISDPGLAGGRDFSYEQYF. The DNA for the CDR3 is TGTGCCATCAGTGACCCAGGACTAGCGGGGGGGCGGGACTTCTCCTACGAGCAGTACTTC.

V usage is TRBV15 and J usage is TRBJ1-1; 7 bases fit TRBD1. Germline V lookup: CDR1 LNHNV, CDR2 YYDKDF (reference sequence). J lost 3 bases, V lost 5 bases, and 9 bases had no gene match. This CDR3 is 15 amino acids long. CDR3 sequence reads: CATSPRQGGYTEAFF. For the CDR3, the DNA is TGTGCCACCAGCCCCCGCCAGGGGGGCTACACTGAAGCTTTCTTT.

J is TRBJ2-4 and V is TRBV4-1, with D maybe TRBD1 (8 bases). The CDR3 is 15 residues long. The germline V gene has CDR1 MGHRA and CDR2 YSYEKL. The germline V and J ends were trimmed by 0 bases and 8 bases, with 14 bases remaining between them. The CDR3 coding sequence is TGCGCCAGCAGCCAAGAAAACAGGGGGAGGGACATTCAGTACTTC. It yields the protein CASSQENRGRDIQYF.

The V call is TRBV10-2, the J call TRBJ1-1, with no clear D. V lost 4 bases and J 0 bases, leaving 9 bases between the germline ends. The CDR3 is made up of 14 amino acids. Per the germline V gene, CDR1 is WSHSY and CDR2 is SAAADI. In nucleotides, the CDR3 is TGCGCCAGCAGTGGTGGAGGTATGAACACTGAAGCTTTCTTT. This encodes CASSGGGMNTEAFF.

The chain employs TRBV24-1 and TRBJ1-2; 11 bases map to TRBD1. The CDR3 runs 14 residues. Trimming removed 4 bases from V and 8 bases from J; junction bases left unmatched: 5. CDR1 KGHDR and CDR2 SFDVKD come from the germline V gene. The CDR3 is CATSDGTGGWGYTF. The CDR3 nucleotides read TGTGCCACCAGTGACGGGACAGGGGGTTGGGGCTACACCTTC.

Remarks on this clone: An end of the junction differs from the germline gene, which may be a read error. The sample contains more than one DNA sequence encoding this CDR3. The chain links TRBV2 to TRBJ1-2; 9 nucleotides match TRBD1. The CDR3 loop spans 13 amino acids. In germline, CDR1 is SNHLY, CDR2 FYNNEI. The CDR3 loop is CASRKGQGYYGTF. DNA of the CDR3: TGCGCCAGCAGGAAGGGACAGGGTTATTACGGAACCTTC.

The chain carries TRBV5-1 and TRBJ2-3, with D perhaps matching TRBD1 (6 bases). This CDR3 has 17 residues. Deletions cut 3 bases from V and 0 bases from J, with 17 bases between. The germline V gene encodes CDR1 SGHRS and CDR2 YFSETQ. The CDR3 DNA reads as TGCGCCAGCAGCTACAACCCACTGACAGGTAGCACAGATACGCAGTATTTT. The encoded protein is CASSYNPLTGSTDTQYF.

The chain joins TRBV5-1 to TRBJ2-1, with TRBD2 matching 7 bases. CDR3 length: 16 amino acids. Trimming removed 1 base from V and 5 bases from J; junction bases left unmatched: 9. Per the germline V gene, CDR1 is SGHRS and CDR2 is YFSETQ. The CDR3 sequence: CASSLIPGLGDNEQFF. For the CDR3, the DNA is TGCGCCAGCAGCTTGATTCCCGGACTAGGAGACAATGAGCAGTTCTTC.